A single sample gave rise to the 23 T cell receptor beta chains below, sequenced in a study of T cells in Graves' hyperthyroidism and ophthalmopathy. The source material, RNA transcripts, was used to amplify TCR beta CDR3 regions. Using the HTBI primer set, a first-round RT-PCR was run on the TCR CDR3. Via MiXCR, TCRdb re-called the multiplex PCR reads, giving one row per CDR3 protein. Among about 480,000 distinct CDR3 sequences listed, 13% to 15% were seen once. Sequencing was carried out using blood. These receptors were obtained from a woman younger than 35 with Graves' hyperthyroidism.

This clonotype was observed many times. The gene calls are TRBV19 and TRBJ2-1; TRBD2 agrees at 9 bases. CDR3 length equals 18 residues. V was pared by 3 bases and J by 2 bases, with 11 bases of the junction left unmatched. Germline loops: CDR1 LNHDA, CDR2 SQIVND (reference sequence). This CDR3 reads CASSIPNSGSSPYNEQFF. The CDR3 nucleotides read TGTGCCAGTAGTATTCCAAATAGCGGGAGCAGCCCCTACAATGAGCAGTTCTTC.

This clonotype was counted ten times or more. The rearrangement links TRBV29-1 to TRBJ2-7; D may be TRBD1 or TRBD2 (6 bases each). The CDR3 is made up of 12 amino acids. Germline loops: CDR1 SQVTM, CDR2 ANQGSEA. The V end lost 5 bases, the J end lost 4 bases, and 12 bases lay between the germline ends. The CDR3 reads CSVRRGGYEQYF. The CDR3 nucleotides read TGCAGCGTTCGCAGGGGAGGTTACGAGCAGTACTTC.

This clonotype was seen at least ten times. The chain couples TRBV29-1 to TRBJ2-3; D ambiguous. Trimming took 3 bases from V and 5 from J, leaving 6 bases between them. Germline lookup yields CDR1 SQVTM and CDR2 ANQGSEA. The CDR3 consists of 11 residues. CDR3 sequence (DNA): TGCAGCGTTGATTATCGAGATACGCAGTATTTT. Protein product: CSVDYRDTQYF.

This rearrangement joins TRBV29-1 to TRBJ2-3, with TRBD1 matching over 8 bases. The J segment lost 1 base and the V segment lost 6 bases, leaving 6 bases of the junction unmatched. The CDR3 has 14 residues. Germline assignment: CDR1 SQVTM and CDR2 ANQGSEA. The CDR3 region is CSVDRGQCTDTQYF. In DNA, the CDR3 is TGCAGCGTAGACAGGGGCCAATGCACAGATACGCAGTATTTT.

This chain connects TRBV11-3 to TRBJ2-5; 14 bases map to TRBD2. Per the germline V gene, CDR1 is SGHNT and CDR2 is YENEEA. The V gene end was trimmed by 4 bases and the J gene end by 2 bases; junction bases not matched to a gene: 9. This CDR3 comprises 18 residues. This CDR3 is CASSSMAGLAGGQETQYF. CDR3 bases: TGTGCCAGCAGCTCAATGGCAGGACTAGCGGGAGGACAAGAGACCCAGTACTTC.

This clonotype was seen a few times. The chain combines TRBV6-2 or TRBV6-3 with TRBJ2-3; D may be TRBD2 (5 bases). Germline V lookup: CDR1 MNHEY, CDR2 SVGEGT. There are 18 residues in the CDR3. V lost 7 bases and J 2 bases, leaving 25 bases between the germline ends. This CDR3 is CASKDPLGVFGNTDTQYF. CDR3 DNA sequence: TGTGCCAGCAAGGACCCTCTCGGGGTTTTTGGGAACACAGATACGCAGTATTTT.

The table lists this clonotype with many counts. The V call is TRBV11-3, the J call TRBJ2-1; 8 bases match TRBD2. The V gene end was trimmed by 0 bases and the J gene end by 5 bases; junction bases not matched to a gene: 9. CDR1 and CDR2 from the germline V gene are SGHNT and YENEEA. The CDR3 is made up of 17 amino acids. The CDR3: CASSLDRRLAKDNEQFF. Here the CDR3 DNA reads TGTGCCAGCAGCTTAGACCGCCGACTAGCGAAGGACAATGAGCAGTTCTTC.

At least ten counts were recorded for this clonotype. The genes are TRBV18 and TRBJ2-1; D is perhaps TRBD2 (6 bases). The germline V gene encodes CDR1 KGHSH and CDR2 LQKENI. CDR3 length: 15 amino acids. The V end lost 0 bases, the J end lost 4 bases, and 10 bases lay between the germline ends. The DNA of the CDR3 is TGTGCCAGCTCACCACCGGCGGGGCTTTACAATGAGCAGTTCTTC. Translating gives CASSPPAGLYNEQFF.

The sample holds a few counts of this clonotype. A much larger clone differs by one base, so this may be a read error. This chain connects TRBV11-1 to TRBJ2-7; 13 bases line up with TRBD2. CDR1 and CDR2 (germline): SGHAT, FQDESV (reference sequence). The CDR3 runs to 15 residues. CDR3 residues: CAGSQGLAGVYEQYF. The CDR3 DNA follows: TGTGCCGGCAGCCAAGGACTAGCGGGAGTTTACGAGCAGTACTTC. The entire variable domain, with the rest obtained from reference TRBV11-1 and TRBJ2-7, is as follows: EAEVAQSPRYKITEKSQAVAFWCDPISGHATLYWYRQILGQGPELLVQFQDESVVDDSQLPKDRFSAERLKGVDSTLKIQPAELGDSAMYLCAGSQGLAGVYEQYFGPGTRLTVT.

This clonotype was counted many times. This chain joins TRBV7-3 and TRBJ2-1; D might be TRBD2 (6 bases). V was pared by 5 bases and J by 0 bases, with 8 bases between. The CDR3 totals 14 residues. Per germline, CDR1 SGHTA and CDR2 FQGTGA. The CDR3 protein is CASSPGGSYNEQFF. CDR3 in DNA: TGTGCCAGCAGCCCCGGGGGCTCCTACAATGAGCAGTTCTTC.

The table lists this clonotype with many counts. The chain links TRBV15 to TRBJ1-5, with 10 bases matching TRBD1. Germline assignment: CDR1 LNHNV and CDR2 YYDKDF (reference sequence). The length of the CDR3 is 16 residues. The V gene end was trimmed by 5 bases and the J gene end by 6 bases; junction bases not matched to a gene: 10. CDR3 loop: CATSGTGTGDRQPQHF. The CDR3, as DNA: TGTGCCACCAGCGGTACCGGGACAGGGGATCGTCAGCCCCAGCATTTT.

This clonotype was counted only a few times. The chain has TRBV12-3 or TRBV12-4 and TRBJ1-2; 8 bases are shared with TRBD1. The CDR3 contains 16 residues. V dropped 5 bases and J dropped 6; count of bases not matched to a gene: 14. CDR3: CASSGQDRVGRDGYTF. DNA of the CDR3: TGTGCCAGCAGTGGACAGGACAGGGTAGGGAGAGATGGCTACACCTTC.

This clonotype has a handful of counts. The rearrangement links TRBV24-1 to TRBJ2-3; 14 positions match TRBD2. Looked up from germline, CDR1 is KGHDR and CDR2 is SFDVKD. This CDR3 has 16 residues. V shed 2 bases and J 3 bases; nucleotides not matched to a gene: 0. Here the CDR3 reads CATSDWTSGRTDTQYF. The CDR3 DNA is TGTGCCACCAGTGATTGGACTAGCGGGAGGACAGATACGCAGTATTTT.

In this sample, this clonotype turned up many times. The chain is built from TRBV27 and TRBJ2-5; D ambiguous. Germline-derived CDR1 and CDR2 are MNHEY and SMNVEV (reference sequence). The CDR3 loop spans 14 amino acids. V lost 3 bases and J 2 bases, leaving 10 bases between the germline ends. Here the CDR3 DNA reads TGTGCCAGCAGTTTGCTTGGCAGGCAAGAGACCCAGTACTTC. This translates into CASSLLGRQETQYF.

The table lists this clonotype with many counts. The V gene is TRBV7-8, the J gene TRBJ2-1; D gene uncertain. This CDR3 spans 13 amino acids. The germline gives CDR1 SGHVS, CDR2 FQNEAQ. Trimming left V 1 base short and J 5 bases short, with 6 bases between. CDR3 DNA sequence: TGTGCCAGCAGCTTAGACAAAAACAATGAGCAGTTCTTC. Its protein product is CASSLDKNNEQFF.

This clonotype has ten or more counts. This chain joins TRBV7-3 and TRBJ2-3; no clear D. The germline V gene has CDR1 SGHTA and CDR2 FQGTGA. This CDR3 is built from 16 residues. V was clipped by 2 bases and J by 6 bases, with 18 bases between them. This CDR3 is CASSLGQAPFGDTQYF. The CDR3 DNA reads TGTGCCAGCAGCTTAGGCCAAGCCCCATTTGGGGATACGCAGTATTTT.

Remarks on this clonotype: A much larger clonotype is one base distant, so this may be a read error. The chain joins TRBV29-1 to TRBJ1-1; D unresolved. Trimming stripped 7 bases from V and 1 base from J, with 13 bases between. The CDR3 is 13 residues long. Germline V gives CDR1 SQVTM, CDR2 ANQGSEA. CDR3 sequence: CSASQASNTEAFF. The CDR3 DNA is TGCAGCGCCTCGCAGGCATCGAACACTGAAGCTTTCTTT. Combining the CDR3 with reference TRBV29-1 and TRBJ1-1 gives the whole variable domain SAVISQKPSRDICQRGTSLTIQCQVDSQVTMMFWYRQQPGQSLTLIATANQGSEATYESGFVIDKFPISRPNLTFSTLTVSNMSPEDSSIYLCSASQASNTEAFFGQGTRLTVV.

Ten or more counts support this clonotype. The V and J genes are TRBV7-6 and TRBJ2-7; 9 bases are a match to TRBD2. The CDR3 contains 16 residues. Germline CDR1 SGHVS, CDR2 FNYEAQ. The V gene end was trimmed by 3 bases and the J gene end by 5 bases; junction bases not matched to a gene: 11. The CDR3 reads CASSLVAGAGRNEQYF. The DNA of the CDR3 is TGTGCCAGCAGCTTGGTAGCGGGAGCTGGGAGAAACGAGCAGTACTTC.

This clonotype has at least ten counts. The rearrangement joins TRBV2 to TRBJ1-5; TRBD1 might be the D (5 bases). Looked up from germline, CDR1 is SNHLY and CDR2 is FYNNEI. The CDR3 has 16 residues. Trimming removed 3 bases at V and 2 bases at J, with 14 bases between. CDR3 in amino acids: CASSEGVLVGNQPQHF. In DNA, the CDR3 is TGTGCCAGCAGTGAGGGGGTCCTCGTCGGCAATCAGCCCCAGCATTTT.

In this sample, this clonotype turned up a few times. J is TRBJ1-2 and V is TRBV6-1; maybe TRBD1 (5 bases). CDR3 size: 12 residues. The germline V gene has CDR1 MNHNS and CDR2 SASEGT. Trimming took 6 bases from V and 5 from J, leaving 10 bases between them. The CDR3 DNA follows: TGTGCCAGCAGAGACAGCCTTTATGGCTACACCTTC. It encodes CASRDSLYGYTF.

This clonotype was found many times. The rearrangement links TRBV2 to TRBJ1-5, with a possible D match to TRBD1 (6 bases). V lost 6 bases and J 2 bases, leaving 14 bases between the germline ends. The CDR3 has 15 residues. Germline values: CDR1 SNHLY, CDR2 FYNNEI. The CDR3 coding sequence is TGTGCCAGCAGCGAACAGGGTGTGGGCAATCAGCCCCAGCATTTT. Translation gives CASSEQGVGNQPQHF. The full variable domain, in which reference TRBV2 and TRBJ1-5 provide the parts outside the CDR3, is EPEVTQTPSHQVTQMGQEVILRCVPISNHLYFYWYRQILGQKVEFLVSFYNNEISEKSEIFDDQFSVERPDGSNFTLKIRSTKLEDSAMYFCASSEQGVGNQPQHFGDGTRLSIL.

This clonotype was recorded many times. CDR3 sequence: CALGSGQIGETQYF. The CDR3, as DNA: TGTGCCCTCGGCTCTGGACAAATCGGGGAGACCCAGTACTTC. The chain links TRBV30 to TRBJ2-5, with D possibly matching TRBD1 (5 bases). CDR3 size: 14 residues. The V gene's germline CDR1 is GTSNPN and CDR2 SVGIG (reference sequence). V was shortened by 8 bases and J by 5 bases, with 21 bases between the two germline ends.

This clonotype was picked up many times. The rearrangement uses TRBV12-3 or TRBV12-4 and TRBJ2-1; TRBD2 is a possible D gene (6 bases). The CDR3 totals 16 residues. V was clipped by 5 bases and J by 0 bases, with 14 bases between them. CDR3 DNA: TGTGCCAGCAGTGCCCAGTGGGGGGACTCCTACAATGAGCAGTTCTTC. Encoded protein: CASSAQWGDSYNEQFF.